Given below is one TCR beta chain in context. The input was approximately 0.45 ug total RNA; TCR beta cDNA was made from it with a constant-region primer. Three-round nested multiplex PCR performed with slightly modified ARM-PCR produced the TCR beta libraries. Primers for the first two PCR rounds were TRBV1-TRBV30 forward primers and a C-beta reverse primer (approximately 10 cycles per round). TCRdb redid the calling of the multiplex PCR reads with MiXCR, one entry per CDR3 protein. The repertoire holds approximately 310,000 distinct CDR3 sequences, about 62% seen once, with roughly 9% in the top ten. The CDR3 loop spans 17 amino acids. V trimming: 0 bases; J trimming: 4 bases; junction bases outside the gene matches: 11. CDR1 and CDR2 (germline): LGHNA, YSLEER. This sample was taken from a study of tumor-infiltrating lymphocytes in primary liver carcinoma. In addition to blood RNA drawn from unsorted whole blood, germline DNA was extracted.

Source material: peripheral blood. The source is a man in his forties or fifties with primary liver carcinoma and hepatitis B virus infection. The rearrangement uses TRBV4-3 and TRBJ2-5; 7 positions match TRBD1. The CDR3 DNA reads as TGCGCCAGCAGCCAAGATGGAAGAAGTAGGGGGCCAGAGACCCAGTACTTC. Translation gives CASSQDGRSRGPETQYF.